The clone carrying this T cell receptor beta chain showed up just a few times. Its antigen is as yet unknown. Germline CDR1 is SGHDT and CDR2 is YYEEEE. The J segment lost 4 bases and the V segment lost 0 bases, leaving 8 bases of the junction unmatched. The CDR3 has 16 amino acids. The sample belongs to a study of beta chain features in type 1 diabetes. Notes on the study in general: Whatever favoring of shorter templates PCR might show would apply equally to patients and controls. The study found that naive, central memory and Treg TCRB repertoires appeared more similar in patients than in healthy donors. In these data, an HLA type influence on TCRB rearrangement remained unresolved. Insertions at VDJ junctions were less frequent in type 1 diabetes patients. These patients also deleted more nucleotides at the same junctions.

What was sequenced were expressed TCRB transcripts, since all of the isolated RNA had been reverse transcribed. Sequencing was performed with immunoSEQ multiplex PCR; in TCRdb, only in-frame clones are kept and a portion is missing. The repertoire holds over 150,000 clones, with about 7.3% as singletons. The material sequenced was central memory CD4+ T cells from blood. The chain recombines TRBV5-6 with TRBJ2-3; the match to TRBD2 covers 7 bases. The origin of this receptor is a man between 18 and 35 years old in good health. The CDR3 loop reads CASSLDVGGVADTQYF. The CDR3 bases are TGTGCCAGCAGCTTGGATGTGGGGGGGGTGGCAGATACGCAGTATTTT.